Below, 20 T cell receptor beta chains from the same sample are listed, as sequenced in a study of T cells after yellow fever vaccination. TCRdb called the 5' RACE reads again in MiXCR, with one record for every CDR3 protein. The sample lists 250,000 to 350,000 distinct CDR3 sequences; around 4.5% were seen once. Here the sequenced sample was PBMCs, taken 15 days after the yellow fever booster vaccination. The receptors here all came from a man aged 18 to 29 who received the YFV17D yellow fever vaccine.

There are many counts of this clonotype. This chain uses TRBV4-1 with TRBJ2-1, with 11 bases identical to TRBD2. The CDR3 runs to 15 residues. J gave up 10 bases and V 0 bases, and 5 bases lay outside the gene matches. CDR1 and CDR2 (germline): MGHRA, YSYEKL. CDR3 region: CASSQELASGGEQFF. In nucleotides, the CDR3 is TGCGCCAGCAGCCAAGAGTTGGCTAGCGGGGGGGAGCAGTTCTTC.

This clonotype was observed a few times. The CDR3 bases are TGTGCCAGCAGAGCAGGGGGACTAATCACCGGGGAGCTGTTTTTT. This gives the protein CASRAGGLITGELFF. The chain joins TRBV7-3 to TRBJ2-2; D is possibly TRBD1 or TRBD2 (7 bases each). V gave up 6 bases and J gave up 4 bases, with 15 bases separating them. Germline V gene sequence: CDR1 SGHTA, CDR2 FQGTGA. This CDR3 is built from 15 residues.

For this clonotype: A much larger clone lies one base from this, so it may be a read error. The chain uses TRBV18 and TRBJ2-4, with D tentatively TRBD2 (6 bases). Germline assignment: CDR1 KGHSH and CDR2 LQKENI. The CDR3 has 15 residues. The V end was cut by 3 bases, the J end by 8 bases, with 17 bases between. CDR3 region: CASSPSHGGEYIQYF. The CDR3 DNA is TGTGCCAGCTCACCGTCCCACGGGGGAGAATACATTCAGTACTTC.

This clonotype was seen repeatedly, ten times or more. The CDR3 DNA follows: TGTGCCAGCAGGGACGAGGGACCCCTCCACTTT. This codes for CASRDEGPLHF. The gene calls are TRBV12-3 or TRBV12-4 and TRBJ1-6; D not certain. This CDR3 is built from 11 residues. The V end lost 6 bases, the J end lost 12 bases, and 9 bases lay between the germline ends.

This clonotype occurred many times. The genes are TRBV4-1 and TRBJ2-2, with D tentatively TRBD1 or TRBD2 (6 bases each). Germline V gene data show CDR1 as MGHRA and CDR2 as YSYEKL. This CDR3 region has 16 residues. With 6 bases removed from V and 2 bases from J, the gap between germline ends came to 16 bases. The CDR3: CASRSYGGLNTGELFF. CDR3 sequence (DNA): TGCGCCAGCAGGAGTTATGGGGGGCTCAACACCGGGGAGCTGTTTTTT.

The sample holds a few counts of this clonotype. The chain has TRBV7-9 and TRBJ2-1; D is possibly TRBD1 or TRBD2 (5 bases each). Germline V gene lookup returns CDR1 SEHNR and CDR2 FQNEAQ (reference sequence). This CDR3 is 15 amino acids long. Trimming took 5 bases from V and 3 from J, leaving 14 bases between them. CDR3 sequence reads: CASSRRQGRYNEQFF. The CDR3 DNA reads as TGTGCCAGCAGCCGGAGGCAGGGACGCTACAATGAGCAGTTCTTC.

This clonotype was found a few times. This rearrangement joins TRBV20-1 to TRBJ1-2; D ambiguous. The CDR3 totals 12 residues. The germline V and J ends were trimmed by 6 bases and 8 bases, with 16 bases remaining between them. The germline gives CDR1 DFQATT, CDR2 SNEGSKA (reference sequence). CDR3 nucleotides: TGCAGTGCGCCCGAACCCGCAGGAGGCTACACCTTC. Translating gives CSAPEPAGGYTF.

This clonotype showed up many times. The J gene is TRBJ2-1, the V gene TRBV7-9, with unresolved D. CDR1 is SEHNR and CDR2 is FQNEAQ in the germline V gene (reference sequence). Trimming removed 5 bases at V and 10 bases at J, with 9 bases between. The CDR3 consists of 11 residues. In DNA, the CDR3 is TGTGCCAGCAGCGGAGAAGGGGAGCAGTTCTTC. Its protein is CASSGEGEQFF.

This clonotype was detected many times. The rearrangement joins TRBV27 to TRBJ2-5; 8 positions agree with TRBD1. Trimming removed 6 bases from V and 1 base from J; junction bases left unmatched: 7. This CDR3 region has 15 residues. The germline V gene encodes CDR1 MNHEY and CDR2 SMNVEV (reference sequence). CDR3 DNA: TGTGCCAGCAGAGGATGGGACAGGACCCAAGAGACCCAGTACTTC. It is translated as CASRGWDRTQETQYF.

This clonotype occurred many times. J is TRBJ1-1 and V is TRBV9; D gene ambiguous. Germline loops: CDR1 SGDLS, CDR2 YYNGEE. CDR3 length equals 16 residues. The V and J ends lost 4 bases and 0 bases respectively, with 16 bases between them. CDR3 DNA sequence: TGTGCCAGCAGCCCCGACAATATTATAGTGAACACTGAAGCTTTCTTT. This codes for CASSPDNIIVNTEAFF.

The gene calls are TRBV7-9 and TRBJ1-1; no clear D. Germline loops: CDR1 SEHNR, CDR2 FQNEAQ (reference sequence). Between the trimmed V and J ends, which lost 4 bases and 8 bases, there was a span of 8 bases. The CDR3 is 11 residues long. The CDR3 nucleotides are TGTGCCAGCAGCTCGCCGACAGAAGCTTTCTTT. Its protein is CASSSPTEAFF.

This clonotype appeared many times. The gene calls are TRBV10-3 and TRBJ1-2; 7 nucleotides align to TRBD1. The J segment lost 2 bases and the V segment lost 7 bases, leaving 10 bases of the junction unmatched. The V gene's germline CDR1 is ENHRY and CDR2 SYGVKD. This CDR3 has 15 residues. For the CDR3, the DNA is TGTGCCATCACTCGGGGGACAGAGGAGAACTATGGCTACACCTTC. It translates to CAITRGTEENYGYTF.

This clonotype came up many times. The J gene is TRBJ1-1, the V gene TRBV29-1; D is undetermined. Germline lookup yields CDR1 SQVTM and CDR2 ANQGSEA. Trimming pared 5 bases from V and 0 bases from J, leaving 10 bases between. This CDR3 contains 13 residues. For the CDR3, the DNA is TGCAGCGTTAGAGTTGGTGTGAACACTGAAGCTTTCTTT. This gives the protein CSVRVGVNTEAFF.

The DNA of the CDR3 is TGTGCCAGCAGCTTTTTCGCGGGGGGGACTAGCACAGATACGCAGTATTTT. Translated, it gives CASSFFAGGTSTDTQYF. The genes are TRBV7-2 and TRBJ2-3; 9 bases are a match to TRBD2. Trimming cost V 3 bases and J 0 bases; bases outside gene matches: 7. The CDR3 totals 17 residues. Germline values: CDR1 SGHTA, CDR2 FQGNSA.

This clonotype has a count of ten or more. The V call is TRBV12-3 or TRBV12-4, the J call TRBJ1-1; perhaps TRBD1 as D (6 bases). V was pared by 4 bases and J by 7 bases, with 10 bases between. This CDR3 is 12 amino acids long. CDR3 DNA sequence: TGTGCCAGCAGTTCGGGGGGCCTTGAAGCTTTCTTT. This gives the protein CASSSGGLEAFF.

V is TRBV29-1 and J is TRBJ2-7, with TRBD1 matching over 8 bases. Trimming cost V 7 bases and J 0 bases; bases outside gene matches: 5. The length of the CDR3 is 13 residues. CDR1 SQVTM and CDR2 ANQGSEA come from the germline V gene. The CDR3 sequence is CSGRDRSSYEQYF. CDR3 in DNA: TGCAGCGGGAGGGACAGGAGCTCCTACGAGCAGTACTTC.

This clonotype came up many times. The V gene is TRBV5-1, the J gene TRBJ2-4, with D perhaps matching TRBD1 (6 bases). Looked up from germline, CDR1 is SGHRS and CDR2 is YFSETQ. Between the trimmed V and J ends, which lost 4 bases and 0 bases, there was a span of 17 bases. The CDR3 is 17 residues long. The CDR3, as DNA: TGCGCCAGCAGCCCAAGGAACAGGGTCTTAGCCAAAAACATTCAGTACTTC. The encoded protein is CASSPRNRVLAKNIQYF.

This clonotype appeared a few times. V gene TRBV9 combines with J gene TRBJ1-2; 9 positions agree with TRBD1. CDR3 size: 12 residues. V was clipped by 5 bases and J by 6 bases; unmatched bases: 2. Germline-derived CDR1 and CDR2 are SGDLS and YYNGEE. DNA of the CDR3: TGTGCCAGCAGACAGGGGGCCGATGGCTACACCTTC. Its translation: CASRQGADGYTF.

The table lists this clonotype with many counts. The V call is TRBV29-1, the J call TRBJ2-4; maybe TRBD2 (5 bases). This CDR3 spans 12 amino acids. V was cut by 7 bases and J by 1 base, with 8 bases left in between. The V gene's germline CDR1 is SQVTM and CDR2 ANQGSEA. The CDR3 region is CSGGMAKNIQYF. The DNA of the CDR3 is TGCAGCGGAGGGATGGCCAAAAACATTCAGTACTTC.

This clonotype was observed at least ten times. The chain has TRBV6-5 and TRBJ1-3; possibly TRBD1 for D (5 bases). Trimming removed 2 bases at V and 8 bases at J, with 16 bases between. Germline CDR1 MNHEY, CDR2 SVGAGI. This CDR3 has 15 residues. CDR3 nucleotide sequence: TGTGCCAGCAGTTACCAGGGAGGAATGGATCACACCATATATTTT. This encodes CASSYQGGMDHTIYF.